This T cell receptor (beta chain) derives from a study of cytomegalovirus exposure and HLA in healthy donors. Study-wide results and caveats: A later analysis linked a missense DCLRE1C variant to TCR beta V- and J-gene trimming.

Points on this clone: The antigen is undetermined.

The PCR employed 60 Vbeta primers together with 13 Jbeta primers. Here immunoSEQ multiplex PCR was the method, and the copy in TCRdb shows in-frame clones only, minus some. The repertoire holds approximately 150,000 clones, with roughly three quarters as singletons. V shed 0 bases and J shed 7 bases, with 13 bases lying between them. The CDR3 spans 15 residues. Germline V gene data show CDR1 as LNHDA and CDR2 as SQIVND (reference sequence). V gene TRBV19 combines with J gene TRBJ2-1; possibly TRBD2 for D (6 bases). The sequence derives from a human donor in good health. The source material was PBMCs. CDR3 sequence: CASSIEGSGVNEQFF. In DNA form, the CDR3 reads TGTGCCAGTAGTATAGAAGGGTCGGGGGTGAATGAGCAGTTCTTC.